The clone carrying this T cell receptor (beta chain) has just a few counts. The entry originates in a study of control samples from healthy donors and cancer patients. The CDR3 spans 15 residues. Trimming removed 4 bases at V and 0 bases at J, with 11 bases between. Germline CDR1 is LGHNA and CDR2 is YSLEER. This table comes from immunoSEQ multiplex PCR, and its TCRdb copy is limited to in-frame clones, with some not included. The repertoire holds more than 25,000 clones, with roughly 94% as singletons. This chain joins TRBV4-3 and TRBJ2-3; possibly TRBD1 for D (7 bases). Sequenced: blood. The origin of this receptor is a man aged 55 to 70 in good health. CDR3 sequence: CASSPQGGSTDTQYF. The CDR3 nucleotides read TGCGCCAGCAGCCCCCAGGGGGGAAGCACAGATACGCAGTATTTT.